Listed below are T cell receptor beta chains from one sample, sequenced in a study of CD8+ T cells in alopecia areata. Clones were read by immunoSEQ multiplex PCR, and TCRdb kept only the in-frame ones, dropping some. The repertoire holds 150,000 to 200,000 clones, with 60% as singletons. The input for sequencing was CD4+ T cells sorted from blood, taken at week 24, from a patient treated with tofacitinib. Receptors were obtained from a human donor with alopecia areata. The CDR3 runs from the conserved cysteine through the conserved F or W. D genes are given only for firm matches. The size field is filled for only some rows; it gives once, few, many or a size class.

d_call,clone_size,j_call,v_call,cdr3_nt,cdr3_aa
.,few,TRBJ2-7,TRBV5-1,TGCGCCAGCAGCTTGGACCCAGCCGTCTCCTACGAGCAGTACTTC,CASSLDPAVSYEQYF
TRBD1,few,TRBJ2-3,TRBV2,TGTGCCAGCAGTAGACCGGGACAGGGGACAGATACGCAGTATTTT,CASSRPGQGTDTQYF
TRBD1,once,TRBJ1-5,TRBV30,TGTGCCTGGAGGGGGGGACAGCCAAATCAGCCCCAGCATTTT,CAWRGGQPNQPQHF
.,once,TRBJ1-6,TRBV4-1,TGCGCCAGCAGGGTATTGGTGGGGATTAATTCACCCCTCCACTTT,CASRVLVGINSPLHF
TRBD1,many,TRBJ1-2,TRBV4-1,TGCGCCAGCAGCCAAGGGGACAGGGACAACTATGGCTACACCTTC,CASSQGDRDNYGYTF
.,once,TRBJ1-1,TRBV4-3,TGCGCCAGCAGCCGGGGGAACACTGAAGCTTTCTTT,CASSRGNTEAFF
.,.,TRBJ2-3,TRBV7-2,TGTGCCAGCAGCTTAAAGGGTCCCACAGATACGCAGTATTTT,CASSLKGPTDTQYF
TRBD1,.,TRBJ1-6,TRBV30,TGTGCCTGGAAGGGACAGGGGGAAAGCTATAATTCACCCCTCCACTTT,CAWKGQGESYNSPLHF
.,few,TRBJ1-6,TRBV4-3,TGCGCCAGCAGCCAAGATCTTCGAACCCATAATTCACCCCTCCACTTT,CASSQDLRTHNSPLHF
.,.,TRBJ2-2,TRBV30,TGTGCCTGGAGACCCAGGGTGCCCGGGGAGCTGTTTTTT,CAWRPRVPGELFF
.,.,TRBJ1-5,TRBV27,TGTGCCAGCAGACGTAGCAATCAGCCCCAGCATTTT,CASRRSNQPQHF
.,once,TRBJ2-1,TRBV11-2,TGTGCCAGCAGCTTAGCTCTCGCGCAGTTCTTC,CASSLALAQFF
.,once,TRBJ1-2,TRBV29-1,TGCAGCGTTTCGGACGGCAGCTATGGCTACACCTTC,CSVSDGSYGYTF
TRBD2,.,TRBJ2-7,TRBV7-2,TGTGCCAGCAGCTTCAACCTTCAAGGCGGGAGCTACGAGCAGTACTTC,CASSFNLQGGSYEQYF
.,few,TRBJ1-6,TRBV7-2,TGTGCCAGCAGCCGCGGATCCAATTTCCACTTT,CASSRGSNFHF
.,few,TRBJ2-7,TRBV7-3,TGTGCCAGCAGCTTAGCGTCGACGGCGGGGAGCAGCGAGCAGTACTTC,CASSLASTAGSSEQYF
.,.,TRBJ2-7,TRBV29-1,TGCAGCGTTGAGGACGGAGAGCAGTACTTC,CSVEDGEQYF
.,.,TRBJ2-3,TRBV15,TGTGCCACCAGCAGAGTCCACACAGATACGCAGTATTTT,CATSRVHTDTQYF
.,.,TRBJ2-7,TRBV5-1,TGCGCCAGCAGAGGGGCCTACGAGCAGTACTTC,CASRGAYEQYF
TRBD2,.,TRBJ2-3,TRBV5-1,TGCGCCAGCAGCTTGTTCTGGACTAGCGGATCAGATACGCAGTATTTT,CASSLFWTSGSDTQYF
.,.,TRBJ2-4,TRBV4-3,TGCGCCAGCAGCCAAGAGGGGGGAGCTGCTGGAAACATTCAGTACTTC,CASSQEGGAAGNIQYF
.,.,TRBJ2-1,TRBV7-9,TGTGCCAGTGTTCCACAGGGAATGGATTATGAGCAGTTCTTC,CASVPQGMDYEQFF
TRBD1,.,TRBJ1-2,TRBV6-5,TGTGCCAGCCGGGACAGGCTCTATGGCTACACCTTC,CASRDRLYGYTF
.,.,TRBJ1-2,TRBV29-1,TGCAGCGCTCTAATGGGGGAAGGCTACACCTTC,CSALMGEGYTF
TRBD1,once,TRBJ2-7,TRBV10-2,TGCGCCAGCAGTGAGCAGGACAGGGGCACCTACGAGCAGTACTTC,CASSEQDRGTYEQYF
.,.,TRBJ2-5,TRBV7-7,TGTGCCAGCAGCCACAGACGGGAAGAGACCCAGTACTTC,CASSHRREETQYF
.,.,TRBJ1-2,TRBV15,TGTGCCACCAGCAGAGATACCTCGGGCTACACCTTC,CATSRDTSGYTF
.,many,TRBJ2-5,TRBV14,TGTGCCAGCAGCCAAGAATGGGCTCGGGGAACGACCGCCAAAGAGACCCAGTACTTC,CASSQEWARGTTAKETQYF
.,once,TRBJ1-3,TRBV6-5,TGTGCCAGCAGTGATGGGGGTGGAAGAAACACCATATATTTT,CASSDGGGRNTIYF
.,.,TRBJ1-5,TRBV30,TGTGCCTGGAGTGTGAGGGGCAATCAGCCCCAGCATTTT,CAWSVRGNQPQHF
.,.,TRBJ2-7,TRBV5-1,TGCGCCAGCAGCAGCTCAACAGGGCCTTACGAGCAGTACTTC,CASSSSTGPYEQYF
TRBD1,.,TRBJ1-1,TRBV29-1,TGCAGCGCGGGGACAGGAGTGGCGACTGAAGCTTTCTTT,CSAGTGVATEAFF
.,few,TRBJ1-6,TRBV14,TGTGCCAGCAGCCAAGGGGCGATTTCACCCCTCCACTTT,CASSQGAISPLHF
.,once,TRBJ1-1,TRBV30,TGTGCCTGGGCCCGGGTTCACACTGAAGCTTTCTTT,CAWARVHTEAFF
.,.,TRBJ1-2,TRBV5-4,TGTGCCAGCAGCTTACAAGGCAGTTCCTATGGCTACACCTTC,CASSLQGSSYGYTF
.,few,TRBJ1-5,TRBV10-2,TGCGCCAGCAGAATAGGGGAAAGCAATCAGCCCCAGCATTTT,CASRIGESNQPQHF
TRBD1,.,TRBJ2-5,TRBV29-1,TGCAGCATTCGACAGGGACAAGAGACCCAGTACTTC,CSIRQGQETQYF
TRBD1,once,TRBJ1-5,TRBV2,TGTGCCAGCAGAAATACAGGGGGAGGCCAGCCCCAGCATTTT,CASRNTGGGQPQHF
.,.,TRBJ1-2,TRBV29-1,TGCAGCGTTGAAGATCGGGTAGACGGTGGCTACACCTTC,CSVEDRVDGGYTF
.,once,TRBJ2-2,TRBV11-2,TGTGCCAGCAGCTTAATCCGTGGGGATACCGGGGAGCTGTTTTTT,CASSLIRGDTGELFF
.,few,TRBJ2-5,TRBV29-1,TGCAGCGTTGGAGGGTCCACCCAGTACTTC,CSVGGSTQYF
.,.,TRBJ2-1,TRBV6-5,TGTGCCAGCAGTTACGGGGACGGAGAGCAGTTCTTC,CASSYGDGEQFF
TRBD1,.,TRBJ2-7,TRBV2,TGTGCCAGCAGTAAGGGACAGGGGGGCTACGAGCAGTACTTC,CASSKGQGGYEQYF
.,.,TRBJ2-2,TRBV19,TGTGCCAGTAGAGACACCGGGGAGCTGTTTTTT,CASRDTGELFF
.,.,TRBJ2-7,TRBV2,TGTGCCAGCAGTGTAATGGAGTACGAGCAGTACTTC,CASSVMEYEQYF
TRBD2,once,TRBJ2-4,TRBV30,TGTGCCTGGAGTGACACTTGGGTGCATAGCGGGGAAAACATTCAGTACTTC,CAWSDTWVHSGENIQYF
.,.,TRBJ1-5,TRBV7-2,TGTGCCAGCAGCCCGGACGGCCATAGCAATCAGCCCCAGCATTTT,CASSPDGHSNQPQHF
.,.,TRBJ2-5,TRBV5-1,TGCGCCAGCAGCTTGGAATCGGGGGGCGGCTCACGAACCCAGTACTTC,CASSLESGGGSRTQYF
.,.,TRBJ2-2,TRBV5-4,TGTGCCAGCAGCACCCGGGATACCGGGGAGCTGTTTTTT,CASSTRDTGELFF
.,.,TRBJ1-4,TRBV5-6,TGTGCCAGCAGCTTGCAAGGGGACGTAGGAGAAAAACTGTTTTTT,CASSLQGDVGEKLFF
TRBD1,.,TRBJ1-2,TRBV29-1,TGCAGCATATTGAGTAGTACGACAGGGGGCAAGGGTGGCTACACCTTC,CSILSSTTGGKGGYTF
.,few,TRBJ2-2,TRBV7-2,TGTGCCAGCAGCCTACGGACAGCGAACACCGGGGAGCTGTTTTTT,CASSLRTANTGELFF
.,few,TRBJ1-2,TRBV29-1,TGCAGCGTTGGGACAAAGTCCAACTATGGCTACACCTTC,CSVGTKSNYGYTF
.,.,TRBJ1-6,TRBV19,TGTGCCAGTAGTATAGGGCAGGGTAATTCACCCCTCCACTTT,CASSIGQGNSPLHF
.,.,TRBJ2-5,TRBV29-1,TGCAGCGCCGTCGGGAAACGATACGGGGAGACCCAGTACTTC,CSAVGKRYGETQYF